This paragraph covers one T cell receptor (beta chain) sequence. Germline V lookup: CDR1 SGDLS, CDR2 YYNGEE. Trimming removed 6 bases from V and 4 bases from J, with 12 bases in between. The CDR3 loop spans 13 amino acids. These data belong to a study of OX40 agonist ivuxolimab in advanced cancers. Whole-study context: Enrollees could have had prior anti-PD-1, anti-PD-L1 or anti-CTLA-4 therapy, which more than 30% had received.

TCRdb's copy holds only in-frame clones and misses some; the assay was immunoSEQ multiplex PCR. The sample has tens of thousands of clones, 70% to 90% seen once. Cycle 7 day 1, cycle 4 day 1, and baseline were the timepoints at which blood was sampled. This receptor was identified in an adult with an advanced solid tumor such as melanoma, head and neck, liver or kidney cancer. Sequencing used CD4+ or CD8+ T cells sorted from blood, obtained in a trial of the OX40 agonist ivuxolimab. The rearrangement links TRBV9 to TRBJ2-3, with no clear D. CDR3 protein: CASNSPSADTQYF. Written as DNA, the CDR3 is TGTGCCAGCAATTCCCCTTCTGCAGATACGCAGTATTTT.